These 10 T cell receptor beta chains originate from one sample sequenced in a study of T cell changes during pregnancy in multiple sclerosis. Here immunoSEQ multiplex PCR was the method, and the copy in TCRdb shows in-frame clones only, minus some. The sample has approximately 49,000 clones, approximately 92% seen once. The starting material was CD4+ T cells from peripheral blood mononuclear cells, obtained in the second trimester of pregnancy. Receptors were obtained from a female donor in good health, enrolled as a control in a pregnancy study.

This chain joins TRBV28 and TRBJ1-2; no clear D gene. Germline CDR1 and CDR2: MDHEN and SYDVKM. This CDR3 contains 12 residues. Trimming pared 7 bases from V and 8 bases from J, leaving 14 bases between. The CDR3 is CASNIREEGYTF. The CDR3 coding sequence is TGTGCCAGCAACATAAGGGAGGAGGGCTACACCTTC.

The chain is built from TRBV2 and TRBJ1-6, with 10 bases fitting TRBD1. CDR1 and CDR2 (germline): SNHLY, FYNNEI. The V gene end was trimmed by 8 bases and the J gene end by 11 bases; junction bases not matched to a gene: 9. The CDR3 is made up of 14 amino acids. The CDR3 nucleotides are TGTGCCAGCTGCCCGGGACAGGGGAGTCCACCCCTCCACTTT. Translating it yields CASCPGQGSPPLHF.

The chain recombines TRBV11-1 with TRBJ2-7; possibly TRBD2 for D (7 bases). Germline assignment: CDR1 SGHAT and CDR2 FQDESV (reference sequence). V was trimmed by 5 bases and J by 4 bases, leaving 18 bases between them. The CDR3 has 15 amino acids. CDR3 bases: TGTGCCAGCAGCGGGACAACGGGGGGTAGGTACGAGCAGTACTTC. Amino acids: CASSGTTGGRYEQYF. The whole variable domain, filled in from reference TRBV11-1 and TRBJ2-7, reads EAEVAQSPRYKITEKSQAVAFWCDPISGHATLYWYRQILGQGPELLVQFQDESVVDDSQLPKDRFSAERLKGVDSTLKIQPAELGDSAMYLCASSGTTGGRYEQYFGPGTRLTVT.

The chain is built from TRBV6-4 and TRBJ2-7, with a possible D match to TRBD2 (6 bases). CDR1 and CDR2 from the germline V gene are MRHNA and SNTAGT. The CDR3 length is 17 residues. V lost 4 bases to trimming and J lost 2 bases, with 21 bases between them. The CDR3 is CASSADLLLALTYEQYF. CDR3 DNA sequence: TGTGCCAGCAGTGCCGATCTCCTTCTAGCGCTAACCTACGAGCAGTACTTC.

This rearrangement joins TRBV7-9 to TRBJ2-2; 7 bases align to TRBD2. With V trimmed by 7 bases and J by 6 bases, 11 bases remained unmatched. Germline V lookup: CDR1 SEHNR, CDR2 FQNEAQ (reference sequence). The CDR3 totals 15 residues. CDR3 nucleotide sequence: TGTGCCAGCACCTCGATGGGAGGGAAATCCGGGGAGCTGTTTTTT. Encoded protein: CASTSMGGKSGELFF. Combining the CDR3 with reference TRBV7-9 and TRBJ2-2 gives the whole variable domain DTGVSQNPRHKITKRGQNVTFRCDPISEHNRLYWYRQTLGQGPEFLTYFQNEAQLEKSRLLSDRFSAERPKGSFSTLEIQRTEQGDSAMYLCASTSMGGKSGELFFGEGSRLTVL.

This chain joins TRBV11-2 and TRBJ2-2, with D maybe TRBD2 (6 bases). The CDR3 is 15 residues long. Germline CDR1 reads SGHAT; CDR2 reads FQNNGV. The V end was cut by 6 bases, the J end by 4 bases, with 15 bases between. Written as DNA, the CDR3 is TGTGCCAGCAGTCTTACTAGCCCGATCACCGGGGAGCTGTTTTTT. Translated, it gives CASSLTSPITGELFF.

In DNA, the CDR3 is TGTGCCAGCCTGCCCGGGCCGGCTGCGGGTCAGCCCCAGCATTTT. Translating it yields CASLPGPAAGQPQHF. The chain employs TRBV2 and TRBJ1-5; D remains ambiguous. This CDR3 has 15 amino acids. The V end was cut by 8 bases, the J end by 6 bases, with 20 bases between. Germline loops: CDR1 SNHLY, CDR2 FYNNEI.

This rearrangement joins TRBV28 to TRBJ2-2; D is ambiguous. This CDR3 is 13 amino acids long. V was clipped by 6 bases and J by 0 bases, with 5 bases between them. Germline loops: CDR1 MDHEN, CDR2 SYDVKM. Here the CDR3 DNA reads TGTGCCAGCAGAAATACGAACACCGGGGAGCTGTTTTTT. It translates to CASRNTNTGELFF. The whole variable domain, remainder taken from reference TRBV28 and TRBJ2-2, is DVKVTQSSRYLVKRTGEKVFLECVQDMDHENMFWYRQDPGLGLRLIYFSYDVKMKEKGDIPEGYSVSREKKERFSLILESASTNQTSMYLCASRNTNTGELFFGEGSRLTVL.

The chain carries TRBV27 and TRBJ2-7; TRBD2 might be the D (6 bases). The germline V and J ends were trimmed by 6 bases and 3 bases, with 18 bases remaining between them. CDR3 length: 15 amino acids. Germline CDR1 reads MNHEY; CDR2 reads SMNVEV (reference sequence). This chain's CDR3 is CASSKGLSRSYEQYF. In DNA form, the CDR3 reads TGTGCCAGCAGCAAGGGACTCTCGAGGAGCTACGAGCAGTACTTC.

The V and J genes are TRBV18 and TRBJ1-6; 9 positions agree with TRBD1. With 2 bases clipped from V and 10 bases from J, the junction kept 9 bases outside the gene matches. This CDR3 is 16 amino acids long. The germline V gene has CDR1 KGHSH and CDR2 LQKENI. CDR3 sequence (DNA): TGTGCCAGCTCACCAATTCCGACAGGGGGGGAGTCACCCCTCCACTTT. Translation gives CASSPIPTGGESPLHF. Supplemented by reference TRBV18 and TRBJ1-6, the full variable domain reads NAGVMQNPRHLVRRRGQEARLRCSPMKGHSHVYWYRQLPEEGLKFMVYLQKENIIDESGMPKERFSAEFPKEGPSILRIQQVVRGDSAAYFCASSPIPTGGESPLHFGNGTRLTVT.